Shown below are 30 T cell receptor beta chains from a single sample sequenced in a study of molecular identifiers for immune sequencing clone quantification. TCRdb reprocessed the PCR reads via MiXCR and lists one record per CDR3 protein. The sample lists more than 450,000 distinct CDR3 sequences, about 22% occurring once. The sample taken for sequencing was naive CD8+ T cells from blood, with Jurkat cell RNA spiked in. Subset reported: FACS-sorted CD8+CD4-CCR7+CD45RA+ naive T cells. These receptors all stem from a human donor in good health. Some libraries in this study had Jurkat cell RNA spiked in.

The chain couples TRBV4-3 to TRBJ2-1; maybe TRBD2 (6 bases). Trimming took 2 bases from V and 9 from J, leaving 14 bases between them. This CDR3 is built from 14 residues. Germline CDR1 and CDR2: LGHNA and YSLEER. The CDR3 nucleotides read TGCGCCAGCAGCCAAAGGGACGGGAGCCGTGAGCAGTTCTTC. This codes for CASSQRDGSREQFF.

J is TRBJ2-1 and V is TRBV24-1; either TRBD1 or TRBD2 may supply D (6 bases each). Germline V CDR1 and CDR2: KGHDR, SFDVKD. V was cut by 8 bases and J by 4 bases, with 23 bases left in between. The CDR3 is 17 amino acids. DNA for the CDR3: TGTGCCACCACCGAAGGAGGGGGACCAGACGGATACAATGAGCAGTTCTTC. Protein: CATTEGGGPDGYNEQFF.

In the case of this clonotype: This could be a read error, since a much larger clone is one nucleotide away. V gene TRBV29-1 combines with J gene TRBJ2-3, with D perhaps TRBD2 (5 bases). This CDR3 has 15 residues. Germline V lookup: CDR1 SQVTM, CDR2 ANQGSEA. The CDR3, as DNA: TGCAGCGCTTTAAACAGAGGGAGAAGCACAAATACGCAGTATTTT. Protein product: CSALNRGRSTNTQYF.

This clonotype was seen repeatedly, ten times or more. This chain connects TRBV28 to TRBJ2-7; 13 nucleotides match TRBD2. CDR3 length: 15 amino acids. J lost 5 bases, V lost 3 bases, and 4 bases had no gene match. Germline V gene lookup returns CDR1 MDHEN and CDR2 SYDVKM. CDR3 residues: CASSLRTSGSDEQYF. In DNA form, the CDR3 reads TGTGCCAGCAGTTTGAGGACTAGCGGGAGTGACGAGCAGTACTTC.

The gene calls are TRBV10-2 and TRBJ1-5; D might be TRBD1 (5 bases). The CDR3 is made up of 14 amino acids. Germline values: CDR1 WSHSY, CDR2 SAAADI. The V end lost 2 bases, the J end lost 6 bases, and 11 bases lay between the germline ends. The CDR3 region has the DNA TGCGCCAGCAGTGAGCTGCAGAGGGGTCAGCCCCAGCATTTT. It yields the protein CASSELQRGQPQHF.

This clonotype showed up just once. CDR3 sequence: CASSLGRIYEQYF. Here the CDR3 DNA reads TGTGCCAGCAGCCTGGGACGGATCTACGAGCAGTACTTC. The chain is built from TRBV12-3 or TRBV12-4 and TRBJ2-7; perhaps D is TRBD1 or TRBD2 (5 bases each). This CDR3 spans 13 amino acids. V was clipped by 6 bases and J by 3 bases, with 12 bases between them.

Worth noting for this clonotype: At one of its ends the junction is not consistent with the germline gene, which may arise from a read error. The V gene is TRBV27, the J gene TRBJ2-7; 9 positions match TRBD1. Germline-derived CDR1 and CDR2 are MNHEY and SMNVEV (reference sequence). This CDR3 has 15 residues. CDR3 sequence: CASSLSGTGYHEQYF. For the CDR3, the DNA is TGTGCCAGCAGTCTATCCGGGACAGGGTATCACGAGCAGTACTTC.

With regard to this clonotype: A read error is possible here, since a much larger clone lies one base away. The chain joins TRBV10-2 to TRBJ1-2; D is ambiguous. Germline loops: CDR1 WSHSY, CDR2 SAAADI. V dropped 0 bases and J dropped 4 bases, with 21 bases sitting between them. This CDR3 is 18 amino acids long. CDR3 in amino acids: CASSESIGMERILYGYTF. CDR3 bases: TGCGCCAGCAGTGAGTCGATAGGTATGGAACGAATCCTCTATGGCTACACCTTC.

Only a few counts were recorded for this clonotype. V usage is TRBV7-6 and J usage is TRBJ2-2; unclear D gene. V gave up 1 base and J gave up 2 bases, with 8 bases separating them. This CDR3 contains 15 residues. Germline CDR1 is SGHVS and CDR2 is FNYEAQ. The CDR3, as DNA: TGTGCCAGCAGCTTAGGAGACACTAACACCGGGGAGCTGTTTTTT. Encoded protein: CASSLGDTNTGELFF.

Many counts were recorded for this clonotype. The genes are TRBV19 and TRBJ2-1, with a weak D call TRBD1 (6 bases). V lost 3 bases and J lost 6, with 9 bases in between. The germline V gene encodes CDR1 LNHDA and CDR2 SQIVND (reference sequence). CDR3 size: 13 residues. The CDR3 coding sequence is TGTGCCAGTAGTATTGGGGGCACCAATGAGCAGTTCTTC. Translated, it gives CASSIGGTNEQFF. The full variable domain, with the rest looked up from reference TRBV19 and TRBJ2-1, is DGGITQSPKYLFRKEGQNVTLSCEQNLNHDAMYWYRQDPGQGLRLIYYSQIVNDFQKGDIAEGYSVSREKKESFPLTVTSAQKNPTAFYLCASSIGGTNEQFFGPGTRLTVL.

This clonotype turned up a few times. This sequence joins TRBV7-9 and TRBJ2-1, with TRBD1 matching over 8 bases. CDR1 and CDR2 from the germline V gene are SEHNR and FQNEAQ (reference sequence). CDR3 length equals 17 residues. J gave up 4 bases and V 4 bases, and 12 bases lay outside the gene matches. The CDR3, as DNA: TGTGCCAGCAGCTCGCCCCAGGGACAGGTGACGTACAATGAGCAGTTCTTC. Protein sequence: CASSSPQGQVTYNEQFF.

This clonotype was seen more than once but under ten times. The CDR3 spells CASSSPEGILNEQFF. CDR3 nucleotide sequence: TGTGCCAGCAGTTCCCCCGAAGGGATTCTAAATGAGCAGTTCTTC. The J gene is TRBJ2-1, the V gene TRBV27; the D is unclear. Trimming stripped 4 bases from V and 7 bases from J, with 17 bases between. CDR1 MNHEY and CDR2 SMNVEV come from the germline V gene (reference sequence). CDR3 size: 15 residues.

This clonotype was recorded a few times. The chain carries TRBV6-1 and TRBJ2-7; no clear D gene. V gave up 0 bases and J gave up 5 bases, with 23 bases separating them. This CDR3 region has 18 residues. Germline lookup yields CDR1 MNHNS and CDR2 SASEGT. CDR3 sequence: CASSEAEWSLYSPNEQYF. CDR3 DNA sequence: TGTGCCAGCAGTGAAGCGGAATGGAGTTTGTATTCGCCTAACGAGCAGTACTTC.

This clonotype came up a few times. In nucleotides, the CDR3 is TGCGCCAGCACTGATTTAGCCGATACGCAGTATTTT. This sequence encodes CASTDLADTQYF. The chain recombines TRBV4-1 with TRBJ2-3; D unclear. The CDR3 sequence is 12 residues long. Trimming removed 7 bases from V and 6 bases from J, with 11 bases in between. CDR1 is MGHRA and CDR2 is YSYEKL in the germline V gene.

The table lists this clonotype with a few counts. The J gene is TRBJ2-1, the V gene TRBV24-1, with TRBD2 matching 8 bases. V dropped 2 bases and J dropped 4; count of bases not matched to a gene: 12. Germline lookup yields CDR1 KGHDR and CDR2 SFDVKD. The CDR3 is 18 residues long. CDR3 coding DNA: TGTGCCACCAGTGATTCCGGGACTAGGCCCGGTACTTACAATGAGCAGTTCTTC. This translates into CATSDSGTRPGTYNEQFF.

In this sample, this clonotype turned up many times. CDR3 amino acids: CASSQTGFDMNTEAFF. The CDR3 nucleotides read TGTGCCAGCAGCCAAACAGGGTTCGATATGAACACTGAAGCTTTCTTT. The genes are TRBV7-2 and TRBJ1-1; tentative D call: TRBD1 (6 bases). The V gene's germline CDR1 is SGHTA and CDR2 FQGNSA. Trimming shortened V by 5 bases and J by 0 bases, and 16 bases separated the two germline ends. The CDR3 is 16 residues long.

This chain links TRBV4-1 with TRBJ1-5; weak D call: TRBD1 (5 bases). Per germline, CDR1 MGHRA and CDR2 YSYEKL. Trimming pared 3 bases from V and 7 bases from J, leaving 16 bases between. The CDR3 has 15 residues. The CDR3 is CASSHDAGAGQPQHF. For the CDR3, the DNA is TGCGCCAGCAGCCACGACGCCGGGGCCGGGCAGCCCCAGCATTTT.

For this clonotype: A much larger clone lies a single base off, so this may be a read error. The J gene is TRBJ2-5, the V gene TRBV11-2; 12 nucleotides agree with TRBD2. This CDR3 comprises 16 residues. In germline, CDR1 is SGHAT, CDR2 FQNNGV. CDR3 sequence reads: CASSLAGGRSQETRYF. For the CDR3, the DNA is TGTGCCAGCAGCCTAGCGGGGGGGCGATCCCAAGAGACCCGGTACTTC.

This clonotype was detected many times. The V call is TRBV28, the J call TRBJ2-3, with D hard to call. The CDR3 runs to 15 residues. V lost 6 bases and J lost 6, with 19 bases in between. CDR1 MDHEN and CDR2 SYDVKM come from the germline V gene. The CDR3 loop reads CASSTRKRAFDTQYF. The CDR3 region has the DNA TGTGCCAGCAGCACCAGGAAAAGGGCATTTGATACGCAGTATTTT. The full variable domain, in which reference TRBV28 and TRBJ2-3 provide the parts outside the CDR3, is DVKVTQSSRYLVKRTGEKVFLECVQDMDHENMFWYRQDPGLGLRLIYFSYDVKMKEKGDIPEGYSVSREKKERFSLILESASTNQTSMYLCASSTRKRAFDTQYFGPGTRLTVL.

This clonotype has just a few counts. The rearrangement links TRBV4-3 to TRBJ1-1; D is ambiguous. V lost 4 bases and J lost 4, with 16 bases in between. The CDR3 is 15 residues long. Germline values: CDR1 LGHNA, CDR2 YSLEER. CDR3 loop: CASSPGSVSGTEAFF. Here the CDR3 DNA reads TGCGCCAGCAGCCCAGGTTCGGTCAGTGGCACTGAAGCTTTCTTT.

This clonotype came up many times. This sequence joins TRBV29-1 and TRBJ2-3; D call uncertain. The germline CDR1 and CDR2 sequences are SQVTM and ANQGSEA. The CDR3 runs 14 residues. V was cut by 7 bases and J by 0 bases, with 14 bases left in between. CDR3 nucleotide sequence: TGCAGCGCCCTCGCCGCCGCAAGCACAGATACGCAGTATTTT. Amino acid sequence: CSALAAASTDTQYF.

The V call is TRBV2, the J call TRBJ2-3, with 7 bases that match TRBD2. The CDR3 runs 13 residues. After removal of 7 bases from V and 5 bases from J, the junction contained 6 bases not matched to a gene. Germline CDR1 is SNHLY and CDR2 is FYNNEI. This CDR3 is CASMGGRRDTQYF. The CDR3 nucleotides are TGTGCCAGCATGGGCGGGAGAAGAGATACGCAGTATTTT.

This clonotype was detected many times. CDR3 in DNA: TGTGCCAGTAGTAAATACGGGGGCTATGGCTACACCTTC. This gives the protein CASSKYGGYGYTF. The rearrangement uses TRBV19 and TRBJ1-2; D may be TRBD1 (5 bases). This CDR3 comprises 13 residues. CDR1 LNHDA and CDR2 SQIVND come from the germline V gene (reference sequence). V was shortened by 4 bases and J by 4 bases, with 10 bases between the two germline ends.

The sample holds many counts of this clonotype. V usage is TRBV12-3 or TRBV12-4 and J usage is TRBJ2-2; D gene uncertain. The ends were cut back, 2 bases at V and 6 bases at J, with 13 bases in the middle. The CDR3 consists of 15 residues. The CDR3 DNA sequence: TGTGCCAGCAGTTTATTGGGGTCCGGTGCCGGGGAGCTGTTTTTT. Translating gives CASSLLGSGAGELFF.

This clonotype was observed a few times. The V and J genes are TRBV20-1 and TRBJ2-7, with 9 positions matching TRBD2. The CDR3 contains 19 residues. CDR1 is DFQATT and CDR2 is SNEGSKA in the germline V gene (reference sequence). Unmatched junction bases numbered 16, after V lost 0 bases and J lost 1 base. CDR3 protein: CSARDWSGKSGGLSYEQYF. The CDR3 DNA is TGCAGTGCTAGAGATTGGAGCGGTAAAAGCGGGGGGCTATCCTACGAGCAGTACTTC.

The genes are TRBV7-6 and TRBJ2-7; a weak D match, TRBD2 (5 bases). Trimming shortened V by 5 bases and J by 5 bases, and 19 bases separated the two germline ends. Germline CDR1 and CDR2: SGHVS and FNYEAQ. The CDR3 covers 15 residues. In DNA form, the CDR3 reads TGTGCCAGCAGCCCAGAAAGGAGGAGTCCCCACGAGCAGTACTTC. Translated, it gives CASSPERRSPHEQYF.

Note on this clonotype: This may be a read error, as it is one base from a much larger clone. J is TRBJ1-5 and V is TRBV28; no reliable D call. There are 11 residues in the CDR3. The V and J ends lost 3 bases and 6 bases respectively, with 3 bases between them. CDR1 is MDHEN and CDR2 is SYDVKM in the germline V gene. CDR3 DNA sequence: TGTGCCAGCAGTTTTCCTCAGCCCCAGCATTTT. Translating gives CASSFPQPQHF.

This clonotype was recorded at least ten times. The CDR3 DNA is TGTGCCAGCACCGATAGCGGGGGGGCTGGCACCGGGGAGCTGTTTTTT. This translates into CASTDSGGAGTGELFF. The chain links TRBV7-8 to TRBJ2-2, with 11 positions matching TRBD2. Trimming took 7 bases from V and 4 from J; bases not matched to a gene: 8. There are 16 residues in the CDR3. Germline CDR1 reads SGHVS; CDR2 reads FQNEAQ. Combining the CDR3 with reference TRBV7-8 and TRBJ2-2 gives the whole variable domain GAGVSQSPRYKVAKRGQDVALRCDPISGHVSLFWYQQALGQGPEFLTYFQNEAQLDKSGLPSDRFFAERPEGSVSTLKIQRTQQEDSAVYLCASTDSGGAGTGELFFGEGSRLTVL.

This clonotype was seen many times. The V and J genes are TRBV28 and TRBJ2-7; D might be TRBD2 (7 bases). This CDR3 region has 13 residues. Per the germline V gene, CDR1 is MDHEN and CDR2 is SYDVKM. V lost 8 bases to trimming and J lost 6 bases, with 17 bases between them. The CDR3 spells CASGLEGGGEQYF. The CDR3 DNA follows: TGTGCCAGCGGCCTGGAAGGGGGGGGCGAGCAGTACTTC.

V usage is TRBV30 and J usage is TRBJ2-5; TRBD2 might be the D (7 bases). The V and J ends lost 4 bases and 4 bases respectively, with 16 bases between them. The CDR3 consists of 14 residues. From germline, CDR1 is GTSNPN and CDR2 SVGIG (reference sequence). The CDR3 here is CAWTLEGGGETQYF. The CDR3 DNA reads TGTGCCTGGACCTTAGAGGGGGGGGGAGAGACCCAGTACTTC. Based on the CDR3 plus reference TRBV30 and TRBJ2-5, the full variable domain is SQTIHQWPATLVQPVGSPLSLECTVEGTSNPNLYWYRQAAGRGLQLLFYSVGIGQISSEVPQNLSASRPQDRQFILSSKKLLLSDSGFYLCAWTLEGGGETQYFGPGTRLLVL.